This T cell receptor beta chain was profiled in a study of spatial heterogeneity in lung cancer. Study summary: Strong correlation linked TCR transcript counts in tumor regions to a T cell module score derived from matched bulk RNA-seq. Study outcomes and limitations: How many expanded intratumoral alpha and beta TCRs were present tracked the tumor mutation count, which was a count of nonsynonymous mutations. Estimates put coverage of tumor T cells near 7% for alpha and roughly 13% for beta chains.

The time point is: sample taken at primary tumor resection. No cells were sorted before sequencing. The whole RNA sequenced was extracted from tumor, nontumor lung or frozen PBMC. MiXCR, run by TCRdb on the 5' RACE reads, gives a single entry per CDR3 protein. The sample yields around 13,000 distinct CDR3 sequences, 5.1% seen once. V dropped 1 base and J dropped 3 bases, with 10 bases sitting between them. The CDR3 totals 14 residues. Germline CDR1 and CDR2: SGHAT and FQNNGV. This clonotype was detected ten times or more. Its antigen is unidentified. Being off target in a library aimed at alpha chains, this beta chain has a size of little meaning.

The receptor was derived from a male donor with early-stage non-small cell lung cancer. The sample in question was lung tumor tissue, obtained at surgery. The genes are TRBV11-2 and TRBJ2-7; a possible D gene is TRBD1 (5 bases). The CDR3 spells CASSLAGPLYEQYF. CDR3 bases: TGTGCCAGCAGCTTAGCAGGGCCCCTCTACGAGCAGTACTTC.